Detailed here is one T cell receptor (beta chain). Its antigen is currently unknown. The data derive from a study of OX40 agonist ivuxolimab in advanced cancers. Whole-study results and caveats: Also showing low normalized T-cell clonal expansion were some of the nonresponders. There were, on average, more expanded clones in CD8+ T cells than in CD4+.

The CDR3 totals 14 residues. V dropped 4 bases and J dropped 9; count of bases not matched to a gene: 3. Germline V lookup: CDR1 ENHRY, CDR2 SYGVKD. The repertoire was sequenced with immunoSEQ multiplex PCR; TCRdb's copy has only in-frame clones and lacks some. In the table there are over 65,000 clones, 84% of which are singletons. The specimen was CD4+ or CD8+ T cells sorted from blood, collected in a trial of the OX40 agonist ivuxolimab. The rearrangement joins TRBV10-3 to TRBJ2-1, with 13 positions matching TRBD2. This receptor was identified in an adult with an advanced solid tumor such as melanoma, head and neck, liver or kidney cancer. The CDR3 DNA reads as TGTGCCATCAGTGGGACTAGCGGGAGAGGTGAGCAGTTCTTC. Translated: CAISGTSGRGEQFF.